These 7 T cell receptor beta chains were all obtained from the same sample, sequenced in a study of T cells in localized non-small cell lung cancer. TCRdb's table, derived via immunoSEQ multiplex PCR, lists solely in-frame clones and lacks some. The sample has under 6,500 clones; over 35% are singletons. Sequencing was performed on lung tumor tissue, taken before any cancer treatment. These receptors all stem from a man aged 35 to 69 with stage I lung adenocarcinoma.

This clone has just one count. The chain uses TRBV15 and TRBJ1-5; TRBD1 agrees at 8 bases. Germline V gene lookup returns CDR1 LNHNV and CDR2 YYDKDF (reference sequence). With V trimmed by 5 bases and J by 2 bases, 5 bases remained unmatched. The CDR3 length is 15 residues. For the CDR3, the DNA is TGTGCCACCAGCTCTTGGGGACAGGGCAATCAGCCCCAGCATTTT. Its protein is CATSSWGQGNQPQHF.

The chain uses TRBV18 and TRBJ1-1; 7 nucleotides align to TRBD1. The CDR3 covers 14 residues. The ends lost 7 bases at V and 1 base at J; junction bases unmatched: 6. Germline values: CDR1 KGHSH, CDR2 LQKENI. CDR3 in DNA: TGTGCCAGCTTCCCAGGGGGTCCGAACACTGAAGCTTTCTTT. Translation gives CASFPGGPNTEAFF.

Judged by abundance, this clone is medium-sized (0.01 to 0.1%). The CDR3 DNA reads as TGTGCCAGCAGCATCCGGGACAGGGCTTTACGCGGTATCCTCCACTTT. Protein sequence: CASSIRDRALRGILHF. This sequence joins TRBV11-3 and TRBJ1-6, with 9 bases lining up with TRBD1. The length of the CDR3 is 16 residues. Germline CDR1 reads SGHNT; CDR2 reads YENEEA. With V trimmed by 5 bases and J by 15 bases, 17 bases remained unmatched.

The chain joins TRBV11-1 to TRBJ1-4; D remains ambiguous. With 5 bases removed from V and 7 bases from J, the gap between germline ends came to 20 bases. CDR1 is SGHAT, CDR2 FQDESV, per germline (reference sequence). This CDR3 has 16 residues. The CDR3 bases are TGTGCCAGCAGCCCACGTGGGAGGTGGTGGGGTGAAAAACTGTTTTTT. Translating gives CASSPRGRWWGEKLFF.

This clone turned up a few times. The CDR3 sequence is CAMQRDRDTGELFF. CDR3 DNA: TGTGCCATGCAACGGGACCGAGACACCGGGGAGCTGTTTTTT. The chain is built from TRBV6-8 and TRBJ2-2, with D perhaps matching TRBD1 or TRBD2 (5 bases each). V lost 10 bases, J lost 3 bases, and 15 bases lay in between. From germline, CDR1 is MNHGY and CDR2 SAAAGT. CDR3 length: 14 residues.

By proportion, this clone is medium-sized (0.01 to 0.1%). The V and J genes are TRBV11-3 and TRBJ2-1, with a tentative D call TRBD2 (7 bases). Germline V lookup: CDR1 SGHNT, CDR2 YENEEA. The CDR3 runs 14 residues. Trimming shortened V by 4 bases and J by 7 bases, and 14 bases separated the two germline ends. The CDR3 region is CASSSVGGRNEQFF. In DNA form, the CDR3 reads TGTGCCAGCAGCTCTGTCGGGGGGCGGAATGAGCAGTTCTTC. The full variable domain, with the rest looked up from reference TRBV11-3 and TRBJ2-1, is EAGVVQSPRYKIIEKKQPVAFWCNPISGHNTLYWYLQNLGQGPELLIRYENEEAVDDSQLPKDRFSAERLKGVDSTLKIQPAELGDSAVYLCASSSVGGRNEQFFGPGTRLTVL.

The chain uses TRBV11-3 and TRBJ1-2; D unclear. Germline V gene sequence: CDR1 SGHNT, CDR2 YENEEA. V gave up 7 bases and J gave up 2 bases, with 14 bases separating them. The CDR3 loop spans 14 amino acids. CDR3 sequence (DNA): TGTGCCAGCACTAAATCGGGCAGCAACTATGGCTACACCTTC. Translation gives CASTKSGSNYGYTF.